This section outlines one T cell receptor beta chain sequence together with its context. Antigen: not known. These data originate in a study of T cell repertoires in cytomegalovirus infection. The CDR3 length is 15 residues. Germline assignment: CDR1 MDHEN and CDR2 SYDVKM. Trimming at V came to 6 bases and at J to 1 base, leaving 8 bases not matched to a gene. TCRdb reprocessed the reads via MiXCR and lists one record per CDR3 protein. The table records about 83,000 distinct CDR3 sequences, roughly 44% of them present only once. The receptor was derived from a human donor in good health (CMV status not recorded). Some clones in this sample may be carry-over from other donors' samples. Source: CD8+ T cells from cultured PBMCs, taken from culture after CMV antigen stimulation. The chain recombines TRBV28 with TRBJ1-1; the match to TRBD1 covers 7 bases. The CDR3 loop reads CASRLDRAWNTEAFF. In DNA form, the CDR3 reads TGTGCCAGCAGACTTGACAGGGCCTGGAACACTGAAGCTTTCTTT.